The T cell receptor beta chain under discussion was sequenced for a study of post-analysis software for immune sequencing data. Turning to the study itself: Disease trajectories encompassed relapsing-remitting, secondary progressive and progressive-relapsing multiple sclerosis.

This clonotype turned up a few times. Its antigen is unknown. cDNA libraries of TCR beta carried unique molecular identifiers. Some 500,000 cDNA molecules were recovered from an input of about 0.85 to 11 million T cells. TCRdb re-called the PCR reads through MiXCR, storing one row per CDR3 protein. The top ten hold less than 8% of the sample, which has about 430,000 distinct CDR3 sequences, approximately 37% seen once. Study-wide findings and caveats: Under F measure analysis, samples from one preparation batch co-clustered strongly.

The TCR was taken from a girl aged 2 to 9 with multiple sclerosis. Source material: blood.

The CDR3 loop reads CASSLGPGTGSPYSNQPQHF. The CDR3 DNA sequence: TGTGCCAGCAGTTTGGGCCCCGGGACAGGGTCTCCTTATAGCAATCAGCCCCAGCATTTT. The chain links TRBV12-3 or TRBV12-4 to TRBJ1-5; 9 bases are shared with TRBD1. CDR3 length equals 20 residues. V dropped 3 bases and J dropped 0; count of bases not matched to a gene: 15.